The rows below give T cell receptor beta chains drawn from one sample of a study of CD8+ T cells in alopecia areata. Generated by immunoSEQ multiplex PCR, the TCRdb table keeps only in-frame clones and is missing some. Found here are 130,000 to 150,000 clones, roughly 44% of them singletons; the top ten hold about 6.4%. Sequencing was done on a sample of CD4+ T cells sorted from blood. The receptors stem from a human donor with alopecia areata. The CDR3 runs from the conserved cysteine through the conserved F or W. D genes are given only for firm matches. Some rows mark clone size as missing; the rest say once, few, many or name a class of expanded clone.

D	V	J	size	CDR3	DNA
.	TRBV18	TRBJ1-2	.	CASSPDRWNGYTF	TGTGCCAGCTCGCCCGACAGGTGGAATGGCTACACCTTC
.	TRBV5-4	TRBJ2-7	.	CASSRTSSYEQYF	TGTGCCAGCAGCCGCACGAGTAGCTACGAGCAGTACTTC
.	TRBV29-1	TRBJ1-4	.	CSVVMDRNEKLFF	TGCAGCGTTGTGATGGACCGTAATGAAAAACTGTTTTTT
TRBD2	TRBV5-4	TRBJ2-1	few	CASSPSGSSHNEQFF	TGTGCCAGCAGCCCTAGCGGGAGCTCCCACAATGAGCAGTTCTTC
TRBD2	TRBV5-1	TRBJ2-7	.	CASRPPSGSSYEQYF	TGCGCCAGCCGTCCCCCTAGCGGAAGCTCCTACGAGCAGTACTTC
TRBD1	TRBV27	TRBJ1-1	.	CASSRTGEVTEAFF	TGTGCCAGCAGTAGGACAGGGGAAGTGACTGAAGCTTTCTTT
.	TRBV21-1	TRBJ2-5	.	CASSKKGMQETQYF	TGTGCCAGCAGCAAAAAGGGGATGCAAGAGACCCAGTACTTC
.	TRBV29-1	TRBJ2-1	once	CSARLGAYNEQFF	TGCAGCGCGAGGTTGGGGGCCTACAATGAGCAGTTCTTC
.	TRBV7-2	TRBJ2-7	medium-sized	CASSPYHEQYF	TGTGCCAGCAGCCCGTACCATGAGCAGTACTTC
.	TRBV12-5	TRBJ2-1	.	CASGGTSSSYNEQFF	TGTGCTAGTGGTGGTACATCGAGCTCCTACAATGAGCAGTTCTTC
.	TRBV29-1	TRBJ2-1	.	CSVAPGLNEQFF	TGCAGCGTTGCCCCGGGCCTCAATGAGCAGTTCTTC
.	TRBV23-1	TRBJ2-2	.	CASSIQPNTGELFF	TGCGCCAGCAGTATCCAGCCAAACACCGGGGAGCTGTTTTTT
.	TRBV4-2	TRBJ2-2	.	CASSQDSWASAAPTGELFF	TGTGCCAGCAGCCAAGATTCATGGGCCTCTGCAGCCCCGACCGGGGAGCTGTTTTTT
.	TRBV5-1	TRBJ2-6	.	CASSLAGANVLTF	TGCGCCAGCAGCTTGGCCGGGGCCAACGTCCTGACTTTC
.	TRBV10-1	TRBJ2-6	few	CASSVGLHLVLTF	TGCGCCAGCAGTGTGGGACTCCATCTCGTCCTGACTTTC
.	TRBV6-5	TRBJ1-1	.	CASSYSPTGWKLAFF	TGTGCCAGCAGTTACTCACCGACAGGTTGGAAATTGGCTTTCTTT
.	TRBV29-1	TRBJ2-7	.	CSATGANPYEQYF	TGCAGCGCAACGGGAGCGAACCCCTACGAGCAGTACTTC
.	TRBV28	TRBJ2-5	.	CASSLRWETQYF	TGTGCCAGCAGTTTACGATGGGAGACCCAGTACTTC
TRBD2	TRBV5-1	TRBJ2-1	.	CASSFTTSAANEQFF	TGCGCCAGCAGCTTCACGACTAGCGCTGCGAATGAGCAGTTCTTC
TRBD2	TRBV5-1	TRBJ2-1	.	CASSSDRGPGLAGGNRNEQFF	TGCGCCAGCAGCTCGGACAGGGGACCGGGACTAGCGGGAGGCAATCGTAATGAGCAGTTCTTC
.	TRBV6-5	TRBJ1-2	.	CASSYRGGRHGYTF	TGTGCCAGCAGTTACCGCGGGGGCAGGCATGGCTACACCTTC
TRBD1	TRBV29-1	TRBJ1-2	.	CSVTGEGYGYTF	TGCAGCGTCACAGGGGAGGGCTATGGCTACACCTTC
TRBD2	TRBV20-1	TRBJ2-1	.	CSAGGLAEQFF	TGCAGTGCGGGGGGACTAGCAGAGCAGTTCTTC
.	TRBV29-1	TRBJ1-2	.	CSVKTNYGYTF	TGCAGCGTCAAGACTAACTATGGCTACACCTTC
TRBD1	TRBV4-2	TRBJ1-2	.	CASSQDLTGVYGYTF	TGTGCCAGCAGCCAAGACCTGACAGGGGTGTATGGCTACACCTTC
.	TRBV18	TRBJ1-4	few	CASSPIGTAKSEKLFF	TGTGCCAGCTCACCTATTGGGACCGCGAAGAGTGAAAAACTGTTTTTT
TRBD1	TRBV10-3	TRBJ2-7	few	CAIADDRVRWYEQYF	TGTGCCATCGCCGATGACAGGGTCAGATGGTACGAGCAGTACTTC
.	TRBV29-1	TRBJ1-1	few	CSVEGHLNTEAFF	TGCAGCGTTGAAGGACATTTGAACACTGAAGCTTTCTTT